The clone carrying this TCR beta chain appeared once. This entry comes from a study of blood T cell repertoires in COVID-19. Only in-frame clones appear in the TCRdb table, and some are missing; sequencing was by immunoSEQ multiplex PCR. This repertoire shows just over 95,000 clones, 75% to 95% found once; its top ten account for about 1.7%. This receptor was identified in a man aged 55 to 70 with acute or convalescent COVID-19. The sample comprised peripheral blood.

The CDR3 DNA sequence: TGTGCCAGCTCACCGTACGAGGCAAACACTGAAGCTTTCTTT. Protein product: CASSPYEANTEAFF. V and J are TRBV18 and TRBJ1-1; no clear D gene. This CDR3 is built from 14 residues. V was trimmed by 3 bases and J by 2 bases, leaving 10 bases between them. Germline V gene data show CDR1 as KGHSH and CDR2 as LQKENI.